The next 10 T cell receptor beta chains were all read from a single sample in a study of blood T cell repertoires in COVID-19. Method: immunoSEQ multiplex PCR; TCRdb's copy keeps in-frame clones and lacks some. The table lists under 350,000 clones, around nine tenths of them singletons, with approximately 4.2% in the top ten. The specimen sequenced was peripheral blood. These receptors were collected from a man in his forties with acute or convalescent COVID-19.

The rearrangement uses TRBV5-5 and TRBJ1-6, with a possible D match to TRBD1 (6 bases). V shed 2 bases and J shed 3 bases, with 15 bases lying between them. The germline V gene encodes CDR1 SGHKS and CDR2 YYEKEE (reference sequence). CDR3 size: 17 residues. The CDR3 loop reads CASSLLGGRYYNSPLHF. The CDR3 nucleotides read TGTGCCAGCAGCTTACTAGGGGGTCGGTACTATAATTCACCCCTCCACTTT.

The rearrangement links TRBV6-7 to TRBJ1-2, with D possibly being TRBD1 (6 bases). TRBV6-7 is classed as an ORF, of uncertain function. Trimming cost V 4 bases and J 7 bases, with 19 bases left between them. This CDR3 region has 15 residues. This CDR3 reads CASSFPGQTKRGYTF. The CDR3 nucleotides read TGTGCCAGCAGTTTTCCGGGACAAACAAAACGTGGCTACACCTTC.

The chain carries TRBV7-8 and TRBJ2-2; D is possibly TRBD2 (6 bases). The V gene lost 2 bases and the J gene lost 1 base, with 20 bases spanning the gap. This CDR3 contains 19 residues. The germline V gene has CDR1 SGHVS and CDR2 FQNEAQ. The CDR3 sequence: CASSLRSAGLPMNTGELFF. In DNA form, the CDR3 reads TGTGCCAGCAGCTTACGTTCGGCGGGGCTCCCGATGAACACCGGGGAGCTGTTTTTT.

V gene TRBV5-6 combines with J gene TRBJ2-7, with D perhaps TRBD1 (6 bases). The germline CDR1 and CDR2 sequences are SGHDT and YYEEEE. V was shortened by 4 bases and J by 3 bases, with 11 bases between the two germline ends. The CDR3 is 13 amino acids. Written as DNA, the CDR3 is TGTGCCAGCAGCCGGACAGCTTACTACGAGCAGTACTTC. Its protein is CASSRTAYYEQYF.

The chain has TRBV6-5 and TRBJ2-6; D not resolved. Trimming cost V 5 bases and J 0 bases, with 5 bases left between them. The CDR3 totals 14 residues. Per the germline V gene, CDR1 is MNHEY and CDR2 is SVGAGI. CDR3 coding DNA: TGTGCCAGCAGTACAGACTCTGGGGCCAACGTCCTGACTTTC. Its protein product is CASSTDSGANVLTF.

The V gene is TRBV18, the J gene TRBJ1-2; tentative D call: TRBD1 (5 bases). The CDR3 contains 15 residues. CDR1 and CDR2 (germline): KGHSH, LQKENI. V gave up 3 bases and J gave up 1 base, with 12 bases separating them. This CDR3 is CASSPRTRNNYGYTF. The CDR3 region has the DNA TGTGCCAGCTCACCGCGGACAAGGAATAACTATGGCTACACCTTC.

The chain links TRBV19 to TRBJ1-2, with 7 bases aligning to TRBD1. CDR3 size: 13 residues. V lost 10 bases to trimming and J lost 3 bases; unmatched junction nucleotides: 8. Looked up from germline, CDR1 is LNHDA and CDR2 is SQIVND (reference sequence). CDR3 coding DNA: TGTGCCACTACGACAGGGAGAGACTATGGCTACACCTTC. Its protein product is CATTTGRDYGYTF.

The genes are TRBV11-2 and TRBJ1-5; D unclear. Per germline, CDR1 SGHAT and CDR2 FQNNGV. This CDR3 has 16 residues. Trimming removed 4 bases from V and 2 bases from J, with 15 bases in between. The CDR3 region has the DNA TGTGCCAGCAGCTCCGTGAGAGGGCTTCGCAATCAGCCCCAGCATTTT. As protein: CASSSVRGLRNQPQHF. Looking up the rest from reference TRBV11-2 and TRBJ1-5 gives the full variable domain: EAGVAQSPRYKIIEKRQSVAFWCNPISGHATLYWYQQILGQGPKLLIQFQNNGVVDDSQLPKDRFSAERLKGVDSTLKIQPAKLEDSAVYLCASSSVRGLRNQPQHFGDGTRLSIL.

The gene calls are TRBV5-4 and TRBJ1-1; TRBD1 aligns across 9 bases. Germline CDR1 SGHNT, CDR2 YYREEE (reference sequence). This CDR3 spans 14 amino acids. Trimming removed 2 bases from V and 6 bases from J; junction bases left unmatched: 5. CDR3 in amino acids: CASSLQGAVAEAFF. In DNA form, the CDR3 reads TGTGCCAGCAGCTTACAGGGGGCCGTCGCTGAAGCTTTCTTT.

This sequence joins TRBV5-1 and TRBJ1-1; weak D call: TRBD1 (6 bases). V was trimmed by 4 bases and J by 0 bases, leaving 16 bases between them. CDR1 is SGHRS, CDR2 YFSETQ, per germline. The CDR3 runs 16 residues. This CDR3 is CASSPGRGGMNTEAFF. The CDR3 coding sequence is TGCGCCAGCAGCCCCGGACGGGGGGGCATGAACACTGAAGCTTTCTTT.